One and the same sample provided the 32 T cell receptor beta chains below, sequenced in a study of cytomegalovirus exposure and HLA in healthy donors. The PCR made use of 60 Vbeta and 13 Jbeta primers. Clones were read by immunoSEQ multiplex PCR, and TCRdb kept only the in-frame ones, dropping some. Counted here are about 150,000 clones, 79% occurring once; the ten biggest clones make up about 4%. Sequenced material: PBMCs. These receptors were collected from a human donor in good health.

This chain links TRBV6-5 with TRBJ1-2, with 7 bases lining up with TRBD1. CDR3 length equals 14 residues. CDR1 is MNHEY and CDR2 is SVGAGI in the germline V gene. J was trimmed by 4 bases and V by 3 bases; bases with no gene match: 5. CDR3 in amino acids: CASSYSTGAYGYTF. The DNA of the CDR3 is TGTGCCAGCAGTTATTCAACAGGGGCCTATGGCTACACCTTC.

The CDR3 DNA reads as TGTGCCAGTAGTTGGGCGAACGAGCAGTACTTC. This gives the protein CASSWANEQYF. The chain uses TRBV19 and TRBJ2-7; D remains ambiguous. CDR3 length equals 11 residues. Germline V gene data show CDR1 as LNHDA and CDR2 as SQIVND (reference sequence). Trimming pared 5 bases from V and 5 bases from J, leaving 7 bases between.

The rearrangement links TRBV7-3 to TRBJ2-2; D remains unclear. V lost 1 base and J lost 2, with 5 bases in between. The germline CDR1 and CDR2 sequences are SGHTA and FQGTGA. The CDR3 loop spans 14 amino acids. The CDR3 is CASSLSPNTGELFF. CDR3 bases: TGTGCCAGCAGCTTAAGTCCAAACACCGGGGAGCTGTTTTTT.

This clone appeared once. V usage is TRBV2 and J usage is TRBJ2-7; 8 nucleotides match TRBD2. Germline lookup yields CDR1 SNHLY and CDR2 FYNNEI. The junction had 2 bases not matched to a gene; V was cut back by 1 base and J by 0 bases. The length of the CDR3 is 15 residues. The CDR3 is CASSEVAGISYEQYF. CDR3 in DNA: TGTGCCAGCAGTGAAGTAGCGGGGATCTCCTACGAGCAGTACTTC.

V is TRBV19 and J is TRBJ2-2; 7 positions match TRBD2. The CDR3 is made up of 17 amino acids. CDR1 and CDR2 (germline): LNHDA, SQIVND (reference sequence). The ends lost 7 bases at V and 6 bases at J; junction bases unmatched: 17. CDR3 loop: CASTVWAGVTSSGELFF. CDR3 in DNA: TGTGCCAGTACCGTTTGGGCGGGAGTTACATCGTCCGGGGAGCTGTTTTTT.

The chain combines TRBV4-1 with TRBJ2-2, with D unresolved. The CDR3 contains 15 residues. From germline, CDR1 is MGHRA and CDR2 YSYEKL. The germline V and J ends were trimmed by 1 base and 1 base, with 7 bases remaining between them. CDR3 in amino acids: CASSQGFKNTGELFF. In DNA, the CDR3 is TGCGCCAGCAGCCAAGGTTTCAAGAACACCGGGGAGCTGTTTTTT.

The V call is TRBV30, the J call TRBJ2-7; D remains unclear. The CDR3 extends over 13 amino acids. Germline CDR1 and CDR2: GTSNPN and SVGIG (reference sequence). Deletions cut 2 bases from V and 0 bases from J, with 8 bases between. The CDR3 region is CAWSLYFSYEQYF. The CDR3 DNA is TGTGCCTGGAGTTTATACTTCTCCTACGAGCAGTACTTC.

In DNA, the CDR3 is TGTGCCAGTAGTATAGAGGCAGGGGCGAGAAATCAGCCCCAGCATTTT. Amino acid sequence: CASSIEAGARNQPQHF. The chain has TRBV19 and TRBJ1-5; a weak D match, TRBD1 (6 bases). Per germline, CDR1 LNHDA and CDR2 SQIVND (reference sequence). The V gene lost 0 bases and the J gene lost 4 bases, with 13 bases spanning the gap. This CDR3 has 16 amino acids.

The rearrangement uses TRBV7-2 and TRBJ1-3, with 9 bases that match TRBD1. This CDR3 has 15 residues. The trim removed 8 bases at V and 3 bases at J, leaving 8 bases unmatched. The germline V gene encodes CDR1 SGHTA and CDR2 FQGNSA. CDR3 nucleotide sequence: TGTGCCAGCGGAACAGGGGGCCTGGGTGGAAACACCATATATTTT. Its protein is CASGTGGLGGNTIYF. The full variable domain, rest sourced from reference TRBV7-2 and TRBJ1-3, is GAGVSQSPSNKVTEKGKDVELRCDPISGHTALYWYRQSLGQGLEFLIYFQGNSAPDKSGLPSDRFSAERTGGSVSTLTIQRTQQEDSAVYLCASGTGGLGGNTIYFGEGSWLTVV.

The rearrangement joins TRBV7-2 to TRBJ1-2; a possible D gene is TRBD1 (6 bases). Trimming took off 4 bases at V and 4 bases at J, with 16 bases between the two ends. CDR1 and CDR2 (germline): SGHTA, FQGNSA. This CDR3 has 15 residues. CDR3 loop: CASSSWTEDTYGYTF. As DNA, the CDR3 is TGTGCCAGCAGCTCCTGGACAGAAGATACCTATGGCTACACCTTC.

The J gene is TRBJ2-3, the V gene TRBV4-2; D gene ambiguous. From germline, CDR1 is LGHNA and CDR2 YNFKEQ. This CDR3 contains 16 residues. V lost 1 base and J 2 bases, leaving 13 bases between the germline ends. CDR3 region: CASSQVPARYTDTQYF. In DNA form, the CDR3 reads TGTGCCAGCAGCCAAGTCCCAGCGCGTTACACAGATACGCAGTATTTT.

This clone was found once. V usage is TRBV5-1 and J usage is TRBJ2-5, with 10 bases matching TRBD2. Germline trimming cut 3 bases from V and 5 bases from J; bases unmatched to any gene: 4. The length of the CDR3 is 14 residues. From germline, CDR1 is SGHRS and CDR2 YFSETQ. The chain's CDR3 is CASSSSGGRETQYF. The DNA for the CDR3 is TGCGCCAGCAGCTCTAGCGGGGGTAGGGAGACCCAGTACTTC.

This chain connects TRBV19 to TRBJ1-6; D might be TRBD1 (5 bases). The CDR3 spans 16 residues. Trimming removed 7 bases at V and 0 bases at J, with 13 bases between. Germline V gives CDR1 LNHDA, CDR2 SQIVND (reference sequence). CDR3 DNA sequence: TGTGCCAGTACGGCGACAGCGAGCTCCTATAATTCACCCCTCCACTTT. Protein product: CASTATASSYNSPLHF.

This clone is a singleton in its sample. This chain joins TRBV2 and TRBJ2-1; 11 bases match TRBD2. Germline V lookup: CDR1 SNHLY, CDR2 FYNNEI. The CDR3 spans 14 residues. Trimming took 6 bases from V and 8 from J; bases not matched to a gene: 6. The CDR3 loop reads CASRTTLAGDEQFF. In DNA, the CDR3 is TGTGCCAGCAGGACGACACTAGCGGGAGATGAGCAGTTCTTC. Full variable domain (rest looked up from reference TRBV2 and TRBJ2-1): EPEVTQTPSHQVTQMGQEVILRCVPISNHLYFYWYRQILGQKVEFLVSFYNNEISEKSEIFDDQFSVERPDGSNFTLKIRSTKLEDSAMYFCASRTTLAGDEQFFGPGTRLTVL.

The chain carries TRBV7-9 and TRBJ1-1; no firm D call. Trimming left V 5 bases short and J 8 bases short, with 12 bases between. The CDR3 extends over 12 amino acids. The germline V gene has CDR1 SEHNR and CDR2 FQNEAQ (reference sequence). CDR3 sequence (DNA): TGTGCCAGCAGCCTGGATCGGGAGGAAGCTTTCTTT. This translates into CASSLDREEAFF.

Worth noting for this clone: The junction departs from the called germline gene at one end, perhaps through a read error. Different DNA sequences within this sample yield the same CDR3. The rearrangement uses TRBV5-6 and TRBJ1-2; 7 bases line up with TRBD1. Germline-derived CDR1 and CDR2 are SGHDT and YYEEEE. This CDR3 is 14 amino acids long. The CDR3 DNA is TGCGCCAGCAGCTTCGGGACAGTAGAAATTGGCTACACCTTC. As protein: CASSFGTVEIGYTF.

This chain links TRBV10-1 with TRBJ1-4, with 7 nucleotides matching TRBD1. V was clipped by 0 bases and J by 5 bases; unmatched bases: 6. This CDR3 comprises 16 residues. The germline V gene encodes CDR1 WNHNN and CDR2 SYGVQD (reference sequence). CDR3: CASSESRQGGNEKLFF. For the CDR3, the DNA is TGCGCCAGCAGTGAGTCCCGACAGGGTGGAAATGAAAAACTGTTTTTT.

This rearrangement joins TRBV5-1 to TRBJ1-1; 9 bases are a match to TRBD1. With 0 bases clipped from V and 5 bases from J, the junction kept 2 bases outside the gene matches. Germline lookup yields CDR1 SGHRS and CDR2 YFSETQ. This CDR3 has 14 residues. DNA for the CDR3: TGCGCCAGCAGCTTGGTTGGGACAGGGACTGAAGCTTTCTTT. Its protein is CASSLVGTGTEAFF. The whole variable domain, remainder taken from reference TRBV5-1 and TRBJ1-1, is KAGVTQTPRYLIKTRGQQVTLSCSPISGHRSVSWYQQTPGQGLQFLFEYFSETQRNKGNFPGRFSGRQFSNSRSEMNVSTLELGDSALYLCASSLVGTGTEAFFGQGTRLTVV.

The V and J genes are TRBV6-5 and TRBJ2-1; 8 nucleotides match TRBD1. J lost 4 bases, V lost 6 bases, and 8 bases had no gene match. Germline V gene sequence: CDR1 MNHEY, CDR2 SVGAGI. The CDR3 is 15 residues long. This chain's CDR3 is CASRARTGRYNEQFF. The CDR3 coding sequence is TGTGCCAGCAGGGCCAGGACAGGGCGTTACAATGAGCAGTTCTTC.

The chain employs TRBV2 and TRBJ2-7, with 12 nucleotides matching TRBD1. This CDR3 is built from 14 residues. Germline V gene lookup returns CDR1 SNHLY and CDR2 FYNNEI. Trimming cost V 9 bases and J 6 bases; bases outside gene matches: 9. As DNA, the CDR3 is TGTGCCAGAGGTGGGACAGGGGGCGCGTCCGAGCAGTACTTC. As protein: CARGGTGGASEQYF.

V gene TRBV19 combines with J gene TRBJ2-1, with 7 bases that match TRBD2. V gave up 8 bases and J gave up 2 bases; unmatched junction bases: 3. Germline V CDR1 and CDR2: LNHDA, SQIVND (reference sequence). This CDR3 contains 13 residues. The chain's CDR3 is CASGSGAYNEQFF. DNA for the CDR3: TGTGCCAGTGGAAGCGGGGCCTACAATGAGCAGTTCTTC.

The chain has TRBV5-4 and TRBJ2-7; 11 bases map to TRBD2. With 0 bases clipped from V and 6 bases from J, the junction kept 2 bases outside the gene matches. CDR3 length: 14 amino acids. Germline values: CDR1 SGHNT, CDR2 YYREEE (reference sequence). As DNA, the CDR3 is TGTGCCAGCAGCTTGGGTAGCGGGAGGGCCGAGCAGTACTTC. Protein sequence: CASSLGSGRAEQYF.

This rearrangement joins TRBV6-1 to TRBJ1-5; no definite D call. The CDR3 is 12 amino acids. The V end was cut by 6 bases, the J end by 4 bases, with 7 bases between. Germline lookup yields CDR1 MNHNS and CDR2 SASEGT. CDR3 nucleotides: TGTGCCAGCAGCGACTTTAATCAGCCCCAGCATTTT. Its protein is CASSDFNQPQHF.

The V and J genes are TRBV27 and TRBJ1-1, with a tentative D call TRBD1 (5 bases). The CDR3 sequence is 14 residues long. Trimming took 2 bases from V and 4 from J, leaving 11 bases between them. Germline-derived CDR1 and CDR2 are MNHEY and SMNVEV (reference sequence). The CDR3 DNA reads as TGTGCCAGCAGTTTACAGGGAGGAGGCACTGAAGCTTTCTTT. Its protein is CASSLQGGGTEAFF.

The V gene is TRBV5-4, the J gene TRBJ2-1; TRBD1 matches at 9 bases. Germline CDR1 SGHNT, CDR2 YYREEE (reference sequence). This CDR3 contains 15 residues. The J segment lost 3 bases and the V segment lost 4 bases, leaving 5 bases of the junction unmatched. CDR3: CASSRPGQGYNEQFF. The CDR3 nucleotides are TGTGCCAGCAGCCGACCGGGACAGGGCTACAATGAGCAGTTCTTC.

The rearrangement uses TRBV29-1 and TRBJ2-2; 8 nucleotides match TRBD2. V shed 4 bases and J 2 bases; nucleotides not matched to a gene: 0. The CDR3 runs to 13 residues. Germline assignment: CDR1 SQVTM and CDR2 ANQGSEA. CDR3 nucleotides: TGCAGCGTTGGGACTAGCAACACCGGGGAGCTGTTTTTT. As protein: CSVGTSNTGELFF.

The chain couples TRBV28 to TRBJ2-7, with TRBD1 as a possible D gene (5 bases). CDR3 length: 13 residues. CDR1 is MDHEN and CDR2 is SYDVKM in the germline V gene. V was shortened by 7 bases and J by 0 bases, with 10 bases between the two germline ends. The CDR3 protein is CASKQGFSYEQYF. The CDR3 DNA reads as TGTGCCAGCAAGCAGGGTTTCTCCTACGAGCAGTACTTC.

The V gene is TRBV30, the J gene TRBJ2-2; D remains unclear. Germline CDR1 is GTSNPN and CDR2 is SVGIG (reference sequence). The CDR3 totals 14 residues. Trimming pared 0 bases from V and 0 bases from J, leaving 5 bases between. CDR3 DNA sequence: TGTGCCTGGAGTGTACATCCGAACACCGGGGAGCTGTTTTTT. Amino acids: CAWSVHPNTGELFF.

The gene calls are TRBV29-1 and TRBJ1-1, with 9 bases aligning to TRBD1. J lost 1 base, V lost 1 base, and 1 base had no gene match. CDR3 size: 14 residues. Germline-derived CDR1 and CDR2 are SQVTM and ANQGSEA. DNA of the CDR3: TGCAGCGTTGAAGGGGACAGGGAGAACACTGAAGCTTTCTTT. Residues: CSVEGDRENTEAFF.

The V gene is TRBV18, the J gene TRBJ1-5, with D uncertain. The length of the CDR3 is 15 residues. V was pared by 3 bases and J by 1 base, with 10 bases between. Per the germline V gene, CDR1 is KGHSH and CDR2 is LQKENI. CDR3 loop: CASSPPEESNQPQHF. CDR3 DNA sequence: TGTGCCAGCTCACCCCCAGAGGAGAGCAATCAGCCCCAGCATTTT.

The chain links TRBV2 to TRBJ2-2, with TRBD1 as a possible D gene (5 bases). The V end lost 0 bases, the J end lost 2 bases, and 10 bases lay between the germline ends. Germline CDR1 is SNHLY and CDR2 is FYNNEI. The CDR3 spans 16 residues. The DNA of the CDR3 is TGTGCCAGCAGTGAAGCCCGCCAGGGTAACACCGGGGAGCTGTTTTTT. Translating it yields CASSEARQGNTGELFF.

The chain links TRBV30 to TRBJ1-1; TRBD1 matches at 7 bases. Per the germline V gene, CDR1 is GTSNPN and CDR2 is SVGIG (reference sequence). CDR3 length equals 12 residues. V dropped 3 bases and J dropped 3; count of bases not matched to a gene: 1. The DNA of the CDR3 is TGTGCCTGGAGGCAGGGGGACACTGAAGCTTTCTTT. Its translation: CAWRQGDTEAFF.